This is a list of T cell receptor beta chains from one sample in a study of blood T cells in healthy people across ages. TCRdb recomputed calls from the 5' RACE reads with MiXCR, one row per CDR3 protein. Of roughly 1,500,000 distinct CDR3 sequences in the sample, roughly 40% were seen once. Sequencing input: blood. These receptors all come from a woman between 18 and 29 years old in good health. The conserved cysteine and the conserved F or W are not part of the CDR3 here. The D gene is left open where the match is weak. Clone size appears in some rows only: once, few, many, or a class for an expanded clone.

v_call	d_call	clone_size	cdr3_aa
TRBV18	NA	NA	ASSRGRVATNTGELF
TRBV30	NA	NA	AWGRGREKLF
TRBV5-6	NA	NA	ASSQIGGEETQY
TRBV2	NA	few	ATRADDYGYT
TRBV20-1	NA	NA	SAAQGVSTTDTQY
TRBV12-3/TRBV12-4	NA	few	ASSLGTFGETQY
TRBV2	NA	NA	ASKSKGHSYEQY
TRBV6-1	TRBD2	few	ASSDGAGLAVYEQF
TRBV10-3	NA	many	AISDRVNTEAF
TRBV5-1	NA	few	ASSPEPADVWGYT
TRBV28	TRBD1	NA	ASGTADYGYT
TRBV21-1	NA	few	ASSWGRGEFATIKSYEQY
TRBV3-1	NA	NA	ASSPRDLMAQETQY
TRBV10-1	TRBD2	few	ASSEFTRDYYNEQF
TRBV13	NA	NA	ASSLKQTDTQY
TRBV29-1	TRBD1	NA	SVDSLTGEGGYT
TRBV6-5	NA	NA	ASRRDFANEQF
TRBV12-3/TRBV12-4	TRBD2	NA	ASSFETGTSGANTQY
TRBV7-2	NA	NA	ASSLAIGTPQETQF
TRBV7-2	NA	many	ASSLIGVPGDTQY
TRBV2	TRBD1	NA	ASSRQGADNTEAF
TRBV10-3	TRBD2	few	AIRGTSGKDEQY
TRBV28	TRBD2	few	ASSPGGLAKGEQF
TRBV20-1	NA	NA	SACESAYNEQF
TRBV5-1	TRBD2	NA	ASSLGQRERAYNEQF
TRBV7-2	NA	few	ASIRYLFGRSTDTQY
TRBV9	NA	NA	ASSVRGGSDYGYT
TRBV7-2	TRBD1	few	ASSDRQGTYNEQF
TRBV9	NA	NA	ASSGGSGINEQF
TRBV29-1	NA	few	RARGNTIY
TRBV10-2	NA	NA	ASSESAYNEQF
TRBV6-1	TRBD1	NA	ASSEFRDREQY
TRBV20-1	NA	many	SARWPGQPQH
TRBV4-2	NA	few	ASSHPGAEAF
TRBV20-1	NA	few	SARGWETTYEQY
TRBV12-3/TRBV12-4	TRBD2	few	ASSPDLLAGEYNEQF
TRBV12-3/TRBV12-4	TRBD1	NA	ASRATGGAKNIQY
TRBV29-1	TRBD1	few	SVEFYRGRDEQF
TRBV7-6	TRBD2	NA	ASSSFLAGGPDTQY
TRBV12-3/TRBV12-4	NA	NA	ASSFTRGSGNTIY
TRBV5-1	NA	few	ASSLGFFGTAQETQY
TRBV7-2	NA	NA	ASSAQGSSGYT
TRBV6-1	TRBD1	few	ASAKGQGNYGYT
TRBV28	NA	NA	ASSFDPKSSYEQY
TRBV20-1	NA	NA	SASSTESYEQY
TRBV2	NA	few	ASGPASTFSNQPQH
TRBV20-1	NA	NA	SATIPSGDYGYT
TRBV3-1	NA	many	ASSDVYEQY
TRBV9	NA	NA	ASSLDRWDEQY
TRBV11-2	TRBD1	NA	ASSRATQGAGEAF
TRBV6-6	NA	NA	ASSYFVAAPSNEQY
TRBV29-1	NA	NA	SVEKVGGYT
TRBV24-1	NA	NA	ATSDFEGDNDSNQPQH
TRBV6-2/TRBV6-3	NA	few	ASSFQGSFYEQY
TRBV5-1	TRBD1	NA	ASSLGDREYGYT